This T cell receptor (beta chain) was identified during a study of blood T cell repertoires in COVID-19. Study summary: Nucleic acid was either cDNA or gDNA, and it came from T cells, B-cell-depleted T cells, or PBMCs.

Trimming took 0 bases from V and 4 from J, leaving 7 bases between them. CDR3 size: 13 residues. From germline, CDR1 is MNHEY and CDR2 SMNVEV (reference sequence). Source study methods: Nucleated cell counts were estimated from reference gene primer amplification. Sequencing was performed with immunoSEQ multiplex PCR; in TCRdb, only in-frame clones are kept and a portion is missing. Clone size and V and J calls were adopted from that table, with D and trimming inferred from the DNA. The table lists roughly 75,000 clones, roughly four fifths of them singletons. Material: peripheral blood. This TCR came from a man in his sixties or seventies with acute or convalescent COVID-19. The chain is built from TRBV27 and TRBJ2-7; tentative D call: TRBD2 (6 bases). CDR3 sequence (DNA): TGTGCCAGCAGTTTATCGAGCGGGTACGAGCAGTACTTC. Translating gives CASSLSSGYEQYF.